These 25 T cell receptor beta chains were sequenced from one sample in a study of blood T cell repertoires in COVID-19. Measured with immunoSEQ multiplex PCR; TCRdb has only the in-frame clones, and not every one. The sample consists of under 120,000 clones, around 91% of them appearing once. The sequenced material came from peripheral blood. The receptors come from a woman over 75 with acute or convalescent COVID-19.

About this clone itself: One end of the junction is discordant with germline, which a read error may explain. The CDR3 DNA sequence: TGCGCCAGCAGCCAGGGACCGGGACTTACCATCTTC. Protein product: CASSQGPGLTIF. The rearrangement uses TRBV4-1 and TRBJ1-2; D might be TRBD1 (5 bases). The CDR3 covers 12 residues. The V gene's germline CDR1 is MGHRA and CDR2 YSYEKL.

The V and J genes are TRBV5-1 and TRBJ2-5, with 10 bases matching TRBD1. CDR3 length: 15 residues. The ends lost 4 bases at V and 2 bases at J; junction bases unmatched: 5. Germline assignment: CDR1 SGHRS and CDR2 YFSETQ. The CDR3 bases are TGCGCCAGCAGCCCGGGACAGGGGTATCAAGAGACCCAGTACTTC. Translation: CASSPGQGYQETQYF.

The chain is built from TRBV7-9 and TRBJ1-5, with D possibly matching TRBD1 (6 bases). CDR1 is SEHNR, CDR2 FQNEAQ, per germline (reference sequence). V was clipped by 4 bases and J by 4 bases, with 11 bases between them. This CDR3 is built from 14 residues. The CDR3 nucleotides read TGTGCCAGCAGCTCGACAGGCCCTAATCAGCCCCAGCATTTT. It codes for CASSSTGPNQPQHF.

The chain uses TRBV6-5 and TRBJ2-3; 10 bases fit TRBD1. The CDR3 length is 14 residues. Germline V gene sequence: CDR1 MNHEY, CDR2 SVGAGI. The J segment lost 5 bases and the V segment lost 5 bases, leaving 4 bases of the junction unmatched. The CDR3 DNA is TGTGCCAGCAGTCTAGGACAGGGGGGAGATACGCAGTATTTT. Translation: CASSLGQGGDTQYF.

The chain is built from TRBV19 and TRBJ2-3; D remains ambiguous. Trimming cost V 4 bases and J 3 bases, with 8 bases left between them. The CDR3 contains 13 residues. Looked up from germline, CDR1 is LNHDA and CDR2 is SQIVND (reference sequence). CDR3 residues: CASSRARTDTQYF. CDR3 sequence (DNA): TGTGCCAGTAGTAGAGCTAGAACAGATACGCAGTATTTT.

The rearrangement joins TRBV6-1 to TRBJ2-1; 7 nucleotides line up with TRBD2. J lost 4 bases, V lost 2 bases, and 14 bases had no gene match. The CDR3 covers 18 residues. CDR1 is MNHNS and CDR2 is SASEGT in the germline V gene. CDR3 loop: CASSESLSSGAPYNEQFF. The CDR3 DNA reads TGTGCCAGCAGTGAAAGCCTTAGCAGCGGGGCCCCATACAATGAGCAGTTCTTC.

The V gene is TRBV15, the J gene TRBJ2-7; 8 bases are a match to TRBD1. The germline V gene has CDR1 LNHNV and CDR2 YYDKDF (reference sequence). CDR3 length equals 16 residues. Trimming at V came to 3 bases and at J to 5 bases, leaving 12 bases not matched to a gene. For the CDR3, the DNA is TGTGCCACCAGCAGCCCTTCTGCAGGCAGGGGGCACGAGCAGTACTTC. Residues: CATSSPSAGRGHEQYF.

The chain couples TRBV23-1 to TRBJ1-3; D remains ambiguous. TRBV23-1 counts as an open reading frame of uncertain function. Trimming pared 3 bases from V and 4 bases from J, leaving 7 bases between. CDR3 length equals 13 residues. The CDR3 DNA follows: TGCGCCAGCAGTCATACGGGGGGAAACACCATATATTTT. Translating gives CASSHTGGNTIYF.

J is TRBJ2-1 and V is TRBV19; 9 bases line up with TRBD1. The V gene's germline CDR1 is LNHDA and CDR2 SQIVND (reference sequence). The CDR3 consists of 15 residues. V shed 0 bases, J shed 9 bases, and the junction held 6 bases outside the gene matches. CDR3 in amino acids: CASSIEGTGWSEQFF. CDR3 sequence (DNA): TGTGCCAGTAGTATAGAAGGGACAGGGTGGAGTGAGCAGTTCTTC. The full variable domain, completed using reference TRBV19 and TRBJ2-1, is DGGITQSPKYLFRKEGQNVTLSCEQNLNHDAMYWYRQDPGQGLRLIYYSQIVNDFQKGDIAEGYSVSREKKESFPLTVTSAQKNPTAFYLCASSIEGTGWSEQFFGPGTRLTVL.

V usage is TRBV19 and J usage is TRBJ1-4; D is perhaps TRBD1 (5 bases). V was trimmed by 10 bases and J by 14 bases, leaving 17 bases between them. The CDR3 has 11 residues. CDR1 LNHDA and CDR2 SQIVND come from the germline V gene (reference sequence). The DNA of the CDR3 is TGTGCCACCCTAAGGGGTGGCGTCCTGTTTTTT. Its protein product is CATLRGGVLFF.

The sample holds a few counts of this clone. This chain joins TRBV9 and TRBJ2-7; D uncertain. The CDR3 contains 15 residues. V lost 0 bases to trimming and J lost 6 bases, with 16 bases between them. Per the germline V gene, CDR1 is SGDLS and CDR2 is YYNGEE. CDR3 amino acids: CASSVASHPSSEQYF. The CDR3 coding sequence is TGTGCCAGCAGCGTAGCATCACACCCCTCCAGCGAGCAGTACTTC.

V and J are TRBV11-2 and TRBJ2-5, with 11 positions matching TRBD2. Unmatched junction bases numbered 3, after V lost 4 bases and J lost 2 bases. CDR1 is SGHAT, CDR2 FQNNGV, per germline. This CDR3 is built from 15 residues. CDR3 sequence reads: CASSSGLAAQETQYF. CDR3 DNA sequence: TGTGCCAGCAGCTCGGGACTAGCGGCTCAAGAGACCCAGTACTTC. Full variable domain (rest looked up from reference TRBV11-2 and TRBJ2-5): EAGVAQSPRYKIIEKRQSVAFWCNPISGHATLYWYQQILGQGPKLLIQFQNNGVVDDSQLPKDRFSAERLKGVDSTLKIQPAKLEDSAVYLCASSSGLAAQETQYFGPGTRLLVL.

The chain joins TRBV30 to TRBJ2-1; the match to TRBD2 covers 9 bases. Germline CDR1 reads GTSNPN; CDR2 reads SVGIG (reference sequence). The CDR3 has 14 residues. Trimming cost V 3 bases and J 6 bases; bases outside gene matches: 6. CDR3 sequence (DNA): TGTGCCTGGAGCGAGGGACTAGCTCCCAATGAGCAGTTCTTC. Protein: CAWSEGLAPNEQFF.

This chain connects TRBV7-2 to TRBJ2-7; 7 bases fit TRBD2. The length of the CDR3 is 18 residues. The J segment lost 0 bases and the V segment lost 1 base, leaving 12 bases of the junction unmatched. Germline CDR1 and CDR2: SGHTA and FQGNSA. Written as DNA, the CDR3 is TGTGCCAGCAGCTTAGTCAGGGTTAGCGGGTCAAGCTCCTACGAGCAGTACTTC. The encoded protein is CASSLVRVSGSSSYEQYF.

The chain employs TRBV10-1 and TRBJ2-1; TRBD2 agrees at 9 bases. This CDR3 is built from 14 residues. Germline V CDR1 and CDR2: WNHNN, SYGVQD (reference sequence). The V segment lost 3 bases and the J segment 8 bases; nucleotides outside the gene matches: 5. CDR3 in amino acids: CASSEKLAGHEQFF. Here the CDR3 DNA reads TGCGCCAGCAGTGAAAAACTAGCGGGTCATGAGCAGTTCTTC.

In this sample, this clone turned up a few times. This rearrangement joins TRBV6-1 to TRBJ1-2; possible D gene TRBD1, 5 bases. The CDR3 runs to 14 residues. Trimming took off 2 bases at V and 4 bases at J, with 11 bases between the two ends. Per germline, CDR1 MNHNS and CDR2 SASEGT. The DNA of the CDR3 is TGTGCCAGCAGTGAACACAAGGACACCTATGGCTACACCTTC. This sequence encodes CASSEHKDTYGYTF.

The V call is TRBV5-4, the J call TRBJ1-2; TRBD1 might be the D (5 bases). Germline loops: CDR1 SGHNT, CDR2 YYREEE (reference sequence). V was pared by 4 bases and J by 4 bases, with 14 bases between. This CDR3 has 14 residues. CDR3: CASSVGVSSYGYTF. CDR3 sequence (DNA): TGTGCCAGCAGCGTAGGGGTTTCGAGCTATGGCTACACCTTC.

The CDR3 is CASSLRQVQETQYF. The CDR3 DNA sequence: TGTGCCAGCAGCCTACGACAAGTACAAGAGACCCAGTACTTC. The chain couples TRBV7-9 to TRBJ2-5; unclear D gene. Trimming took off 5 bases at V and 2 bases at J, with 12 bases between the two ends. Germline CDR1 reads SEHNR; CDR2 reads FQNEAQ (reference sequence). The CDR3 has 14 amino acids.

The rearrangement links TRBV7-9 to TRBJ1-3, with no clear D. The CDR3 sequence is 14 residues long. The germline V gene encodes CDR1 SEHNR and CDR2 FQNEAQ (reference sequence). V was cut by 2 bases and J by 3 bases, with 8 bases left in between. This chain's CDR3 is CASSLIPVGNTIYF. The CDR3, as DNA: TGTGCCAGCAGCTTAATCCCAGTTGGAAACACCATATATTTT. Full variable domain (remainder filled in from reference TRBV7-9 and TRBJ1-3): DTGVSQNPRHKITKRGQNVTFRCDPISEHNRLYWYRQTLGQGPEFLTYFQNEAQLEKSRLLSDRFSAERPKGSFSTLEIQRTEQGDSAMYLCASSLIPVGNTIYFGEGSWLTVV.

The J gene is TRBJ1-2, the V gene TRBV19, with 9 bases that match TRBD1. The CDR3 loop spans 15 amino acids. V was pared by 6 bases and J by 2 bases, with 7 bases of the junction left unmatched. Germline CDR1 LNHDA, CDR2 SQIVND (reference sequence). This chain's CDR3 is CASSEGQGLNYGYTF. The CDR3 nucleotides are TGTGCCAGTAGCGAAGGACAGGGGCTCAACTATGGCTACACCTTC.

This chain uses TRBV6-5 with TRBJ2-3; tentative D call: TRBD2 (6 bases). V was trimmed by 8 bases and J by 5 bases, leaving 14 bases between them. The CDR3 has 13 residues. CDR1 and CDR2 from the germline V gene are MNHEY and SVGAGI. The DNA of the CDR3 is TGTGCCAGCTGGAGGTCAGCGGGAGATACGCAGTATTTT. Protein: CASWRSAGDTQYF.

This clone was picked up one time. This chain joins TRBV12-3 or TRBV12-4 and TRBJ1-5, with a tentative D call TRBD1 (5 bases). This CDR3 is built from 12 residues. The V gene lost 6 bases and the J gene lost 4 bases, with 7 bases spanning the gap. This CDR3 reads CASSRGNQPQHF. In DNA form, the CDR3 reads TGTGCCAGCAGCCGGGGGAATCAGCCCCAGCATTTT.

The genes are TRBV28 and TRBJ2-1; 10 positions match TRBD2. V was pared by 7 bases and J by 9 bases, with 12 bases of the junction left unmatched. This CDR3 has 15 residues. Germline V CDR1 and CDR2: MDHEN, SYDVKM. Here the CDR3 DNA reads TGTGCCAGCACCAAAGCGGGGGGGCGGGTTACTGAGCAGTTCTTC. This encodes CASTKAGGRVTEQFF.

This chain joins TRBV28 and TRBJ1-6; D not resolved. Germline CDR1 and CDR2: MDHEN and SYDVKM. The CDR3 runs to 15 residues. V shed 6 bases and J shed 0 bases, with 9 bases lying between them. DNA for the CDR3: TGTGCCAGCAGGTCCGAGGGCTCCTATAATTCACCCCTCCACTTT. Amino acid sequence: CASRSEGSYNSPLHF.

V and J are TRBV12-3 or TRBV12-4 and TRBJ1-2; no reliable D call. There are 11 residues in the CDR3. The V gene lost 6 bases and the J gene lost 2 bases, with 4 bases spanning the gap. This chain's CDR3 is CASSKNYGYTF. Written as DNA, the CDR3 is TGTGCCAGCAGCAAAAACTATGGCTACACCTTC.